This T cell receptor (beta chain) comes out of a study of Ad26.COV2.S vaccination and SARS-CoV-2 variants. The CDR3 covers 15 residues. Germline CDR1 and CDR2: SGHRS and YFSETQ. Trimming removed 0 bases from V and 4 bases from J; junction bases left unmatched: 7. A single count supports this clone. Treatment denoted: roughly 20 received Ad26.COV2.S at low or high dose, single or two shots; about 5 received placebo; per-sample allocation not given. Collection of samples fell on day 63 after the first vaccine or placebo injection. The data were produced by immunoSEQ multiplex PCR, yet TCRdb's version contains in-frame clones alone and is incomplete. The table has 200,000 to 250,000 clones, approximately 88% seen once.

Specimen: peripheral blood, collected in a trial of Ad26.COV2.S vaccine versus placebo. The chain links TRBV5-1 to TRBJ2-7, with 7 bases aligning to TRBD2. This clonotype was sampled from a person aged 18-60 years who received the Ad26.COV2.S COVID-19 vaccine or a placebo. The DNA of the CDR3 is TGCGCCAGCAGCTTGGGCGGACTAGACTCATACGAGCAGTACTTC. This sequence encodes CASSLGGLDSYEQYF.